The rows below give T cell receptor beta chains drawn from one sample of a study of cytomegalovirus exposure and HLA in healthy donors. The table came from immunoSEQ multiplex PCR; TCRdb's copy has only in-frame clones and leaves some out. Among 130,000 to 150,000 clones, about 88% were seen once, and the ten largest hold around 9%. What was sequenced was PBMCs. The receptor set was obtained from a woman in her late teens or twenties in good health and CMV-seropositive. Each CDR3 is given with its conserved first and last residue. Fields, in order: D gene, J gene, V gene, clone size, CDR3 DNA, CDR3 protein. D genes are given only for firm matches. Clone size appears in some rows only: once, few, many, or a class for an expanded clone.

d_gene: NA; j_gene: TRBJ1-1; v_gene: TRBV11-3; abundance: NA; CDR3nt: TGTGCCAGCAGCCTCGACAGTTTGACTGAAGCTTTCTTT; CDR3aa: CASSLDSLTEAFF
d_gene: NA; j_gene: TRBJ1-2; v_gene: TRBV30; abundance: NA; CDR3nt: TGTGCCTGGACAGGGGCACTGACCTATGGCTACACCTTC; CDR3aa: CAWTGALTYGYTF
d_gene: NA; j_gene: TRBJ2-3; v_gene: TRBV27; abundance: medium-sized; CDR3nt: TGTGCCAGCAGTTTATGGGGGGTTTGGGATACGCAGTATTTT; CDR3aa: CASSLWGVWDTQYF
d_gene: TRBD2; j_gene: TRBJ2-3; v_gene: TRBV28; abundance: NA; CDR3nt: TGTGCCAGCAGTAGCCATAGCGGGGGCACAGATACGCAGTATTTT; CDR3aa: CASSSHSGGTDTQYF
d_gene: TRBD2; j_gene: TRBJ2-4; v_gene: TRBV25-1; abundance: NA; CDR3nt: TGTGCCAGCAGTCCCCGGGACTACTGGAACATTCAGTACTTC; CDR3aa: CASSPRDYWNIQYF
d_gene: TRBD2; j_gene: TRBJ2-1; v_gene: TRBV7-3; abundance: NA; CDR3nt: TGTGCCAGCAGCCCCGACCGACTAGCGGGGGGGAATGAGCAGTTCTTC; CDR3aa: CASSPDRLAGGNEQFF
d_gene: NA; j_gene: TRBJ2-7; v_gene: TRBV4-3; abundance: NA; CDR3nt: TGCGCCAGCAGCCAAGACAGGGGGGATTACGAGCAGTACTTC; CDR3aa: CASSQDRGDYEQYF
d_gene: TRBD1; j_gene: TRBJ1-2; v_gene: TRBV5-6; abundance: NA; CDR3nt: TGTGCCAGCAGCCCGAATCCGGGACAGGGGTCAGGCTACACCTTC; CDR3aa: CASSPNPGQGSGYTF
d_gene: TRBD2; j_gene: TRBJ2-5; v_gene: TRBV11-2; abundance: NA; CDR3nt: TGTGCCAGCAGCTTAGTACCAGCCCGGACTAGCGGGGTGGAGACCCAGTACTTC; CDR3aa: CASSLVPARTSGVETQYF
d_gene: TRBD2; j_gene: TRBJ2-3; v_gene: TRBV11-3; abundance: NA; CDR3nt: TGTGCCAGCAGCTCGCGTCCGGGACTAGCGGGGAGCACAGATACGCAGTATTTT; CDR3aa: CASSSRPGLAGSTDTQYF
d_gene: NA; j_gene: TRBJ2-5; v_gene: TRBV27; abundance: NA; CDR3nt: TGTGCCAGCAGACAGGGTCTGGAGACCCAGTACTTC; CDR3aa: CASRQGLETQYF
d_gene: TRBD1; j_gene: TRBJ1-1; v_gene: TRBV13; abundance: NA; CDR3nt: TGTGCCAGCAGCGCCAAGGACAGGGGATTCACTGAAGCTTTCTTT; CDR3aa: CASSAKDRGFTEAFF
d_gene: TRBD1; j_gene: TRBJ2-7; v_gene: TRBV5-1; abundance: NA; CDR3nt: TGCGCCAGCAGCCTGTCACCTCCGGGACAGGGAGTTTACGAGCAGTACTTC; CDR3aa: CASSLSPPGQGVYEQYF
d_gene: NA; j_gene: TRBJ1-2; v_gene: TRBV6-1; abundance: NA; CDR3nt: TGTGCCAGCAGTGGGTCATACAGGAGAACTAACTATGGCTACACCTTC; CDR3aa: CASSGSYRRTNYGYTF
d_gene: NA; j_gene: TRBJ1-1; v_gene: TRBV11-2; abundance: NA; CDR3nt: TGTGCCAGCAGCCGTGGGAGCGCTGAAGCTTTCTTT; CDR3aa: CASSRGSAEAFF
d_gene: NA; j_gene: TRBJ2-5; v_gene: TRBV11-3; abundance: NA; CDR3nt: TGTGCCAGCAGCTTACGGCGGCAAGAGACCCAGTACTTC; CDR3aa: CASSLRRQETQYF
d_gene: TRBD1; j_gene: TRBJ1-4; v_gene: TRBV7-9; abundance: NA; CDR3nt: TGTGCCAGCACCGGACAGGGGGCCGCAACTAATGAAAAACTGTTTTTT; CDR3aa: CASTGQGAATNEKLFF